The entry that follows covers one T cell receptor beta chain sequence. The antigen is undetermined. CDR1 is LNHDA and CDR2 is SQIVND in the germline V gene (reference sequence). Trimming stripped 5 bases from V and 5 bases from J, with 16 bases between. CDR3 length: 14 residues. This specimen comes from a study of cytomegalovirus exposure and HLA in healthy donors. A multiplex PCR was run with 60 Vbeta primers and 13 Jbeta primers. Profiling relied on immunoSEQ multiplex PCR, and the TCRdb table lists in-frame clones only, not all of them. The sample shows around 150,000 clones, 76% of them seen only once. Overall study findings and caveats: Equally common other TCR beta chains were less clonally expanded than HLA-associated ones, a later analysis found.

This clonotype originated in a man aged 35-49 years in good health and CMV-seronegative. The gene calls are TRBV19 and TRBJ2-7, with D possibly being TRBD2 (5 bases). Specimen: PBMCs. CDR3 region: CASSAAGSSDEQYF. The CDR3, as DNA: TGTGCCAGTAGTGCGGCGGGTTCGTCCGACGAGCAGTACTTC.